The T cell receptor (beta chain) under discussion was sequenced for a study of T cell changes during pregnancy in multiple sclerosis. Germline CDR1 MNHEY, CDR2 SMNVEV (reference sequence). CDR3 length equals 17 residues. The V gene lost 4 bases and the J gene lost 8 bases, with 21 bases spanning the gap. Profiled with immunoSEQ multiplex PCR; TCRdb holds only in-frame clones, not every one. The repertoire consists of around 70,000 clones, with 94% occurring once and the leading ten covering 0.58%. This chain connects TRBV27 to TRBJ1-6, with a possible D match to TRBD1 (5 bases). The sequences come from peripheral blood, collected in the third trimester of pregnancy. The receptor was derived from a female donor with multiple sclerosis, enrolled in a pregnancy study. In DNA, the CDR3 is TGTGCCAGCAGTTCGCTTCGTCAGGGAAGCAAGGATTCACCCCTCCACTTT. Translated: CASSSLRQGSKDSPLHF.